This T cell receptor beta chain was sequenced for a study of control samples from healthy donors and cancer patients. Clones were read by immunoSEQ multiplex PCR, and TCRdb kept only the in-frame ones, dropping some. The sample consists of about 110,000 clones, 90% of them appearing once. Per the germline V gene, CDR1 is LGHNA and CDR2 is YNFKEQ. V was trimmed by 8 bases and J by 7 bases, leaving 13 bases between them. The CDR3 is made up of 12 amino acids. This clonotype was sampled from a human donor in good health. The donor label of this sample is uncertain. The V call is TRBV4-2, the J call TRBJ2-3, with D possibly matching TRBD2 (5 bases). Sample: blood. The CDR3 DNA reads TGTGCCAGCTCGGAGGTGGGGAATACGCAGTATTTT. It encodes CASSEVGNTQYF.